The entry below describes one TCR beta chain. Its antigen is unknown. The sample belongs to a study of PD-1 blockade in classical Hodgkin lymphoma. Regarding the study as a whole: Healthy donors were reported to have higher baseline TCR diversity than newly diagnosed patients. TCR diversity in CD4+, not CD8+, cells rose significantly by C4D1.

V was trimmed by 2 bases and J by 4 bases, leaving 2 bases between them. The CDR3 length is 11 residues. Germline V gives CDR1 MNHEY, CDR2 SMNVEV (reference sequence). The assay was immunoSEQ multiplex PCR, and TCRdb's table has in-frame clones only and misses some. The sample carries roughly 2,600 clones, 75% recorded once. The time point: cycle 4 day 1 (C4D1), after around six weeks of nivolumab. Every patient was affected by relapse after autologous stem cell transplantation, while exposure to brentuximab vedotin was not uniform. PBMCs, once thawed, yielded CD8+ T cells isolated by magnetic negative selection.

The source was CD8+ T cells from blood, collected before the fourth cycle of nivolumab. The TCR was taken from a human donor with classical Hodgkin lymphoma. The rearrangement uses TRBV27 and TRBJ1-1; D unclear. The CDR3 DNA reads TGTGCCAGCAGTTTACTCACTGAAGCTTTCTTT. Translation: CASSLLTEAFF.